This T cell receptor beta chain stems from a study of response to subunit inactivated influenza vaccine. The germline V and J ends were trimmed by 4 bases and 2 bases, with 11 bases remaining between them. CDR1 is MDHEN and CDR2 is SYDVKM in the germline V gene. The CDR3 has 14 residues. TCRdb re-derived calls from the RT-PCR reads in MiXCR, one entry per CDR3 protein. The sample shows about 540,000 distinct CDR3 sequences, roughly 25% of them seen only once. The sample holds a few counts of this clonotype. This sample also belongs to another study, concerning T cells expressing NK-cell markers. From that report: UMI-tagged 5'RACE template switching yielded the TCR beta cDNA. Where several donors were concerned, these clonotypes also led the CD3+CD56-NKG2C+ fraction.

The sample in question was CD4+ T cells sorted from PBMCs, obtained about 13 days after vaccination. This TCR was sampled from a man aged 45-65 years who received an inactivated influenza vaccine. The chain recombines TRBV28 with TRBJ1-2; no reliable D call. CDR3 nucleotides: TGTGCCAGCAGTTCGGGCAGAGGGAACTATGGCTACACCTTC. It translates to CASSSGRGNYGYTF.